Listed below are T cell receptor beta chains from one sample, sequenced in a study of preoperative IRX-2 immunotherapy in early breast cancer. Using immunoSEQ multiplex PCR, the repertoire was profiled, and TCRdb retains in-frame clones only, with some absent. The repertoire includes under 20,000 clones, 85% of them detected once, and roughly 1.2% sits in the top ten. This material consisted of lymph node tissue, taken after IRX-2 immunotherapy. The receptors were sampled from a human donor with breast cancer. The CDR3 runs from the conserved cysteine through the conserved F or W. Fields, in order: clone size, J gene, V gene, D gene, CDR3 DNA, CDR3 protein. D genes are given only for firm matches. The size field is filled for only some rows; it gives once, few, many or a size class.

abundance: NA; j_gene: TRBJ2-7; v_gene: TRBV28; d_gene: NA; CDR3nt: TGTGCCAGCAGCACCGGGATTAGCCGCTACGAGCAGTACTTC; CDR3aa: CASSTGISRYEQYF
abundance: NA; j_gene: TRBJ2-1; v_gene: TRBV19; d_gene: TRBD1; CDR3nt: TGTGCCAGTAGTATAGGCCGGGACAGAGCCTACAATGAGCAGTTCTTC; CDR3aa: CASSIGRDRAYNEQFF
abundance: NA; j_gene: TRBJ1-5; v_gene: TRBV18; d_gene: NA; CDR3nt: TGTGCCAGCTCACCATCTGGCCAGCTTAATCAGCCCCAGCATTTT; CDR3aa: CASSPSGQLNQPQHF
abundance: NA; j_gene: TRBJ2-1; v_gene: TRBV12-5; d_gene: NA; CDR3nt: TGTGCTAGCAGTTGGTCCGACAATGAGCAGTTCTTC; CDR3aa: CASSWSDNEQFF
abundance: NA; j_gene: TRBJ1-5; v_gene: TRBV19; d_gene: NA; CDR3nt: TGTGCCAGTACTTCCCCGGGACAAGAACTACCAGGTCAGCCCCAGCATTTT; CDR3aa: CASTSPGQELPGQPQHF
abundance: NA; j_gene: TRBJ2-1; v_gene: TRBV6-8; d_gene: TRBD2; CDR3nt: TGTGCCAGCAGTGGCCGGACTAGCGGGAGGAATGAGCAGTTCTTC; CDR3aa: CASSGRTSGRNEQFF
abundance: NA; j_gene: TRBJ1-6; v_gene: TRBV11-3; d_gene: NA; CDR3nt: TGTGCCAGCAGCTTTCGGGGGGGATATAATTCACCCCTCCACTTT; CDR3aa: CASSFRGGYNSPLHF
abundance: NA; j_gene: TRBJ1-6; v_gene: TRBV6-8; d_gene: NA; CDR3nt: TGTGCCAGCAAGTCAGGGGAACGCTCACCCCTCCACTTT; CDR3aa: CASKSGERSPLHF
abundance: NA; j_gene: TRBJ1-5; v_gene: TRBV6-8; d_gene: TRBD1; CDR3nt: TGTGCCAGCAGAAAGGACAGGGGGCAGGGGCAGCCCCAGCATTTT; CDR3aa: CASRKDRGQGQPQHF
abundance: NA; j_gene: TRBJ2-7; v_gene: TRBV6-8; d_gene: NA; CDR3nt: TGTGCCAGCACCACCAGGGACACCAACGCTTACGAGCAGTACTTC; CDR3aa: CASTTRDTNAYEQYF
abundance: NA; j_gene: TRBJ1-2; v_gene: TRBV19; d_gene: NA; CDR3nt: TGTGCCAGTAGGAGACAAATGAACTATGGCTACACCTTC; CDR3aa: CASRRQMNYGYTF
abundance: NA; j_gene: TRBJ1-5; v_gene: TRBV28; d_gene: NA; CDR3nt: TGTGCCAGCAGCCTAGGGAGCATGAATAGCAATCAGCCCCAGCATTTT; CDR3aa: CASSLGSMNSNQPQHF
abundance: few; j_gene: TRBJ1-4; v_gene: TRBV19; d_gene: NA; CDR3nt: TGTGCCAGTAGTAGATCAACTAATGAAAAACTGTTTTTT; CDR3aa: CASSRSTNEKLFF
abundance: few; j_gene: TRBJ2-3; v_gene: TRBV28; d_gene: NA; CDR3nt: TGTGCCAGCATATCTGCCTCCGAGAGTTTCACAGATACGCAGTATTTT; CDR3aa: CASISASESFTDTQYF
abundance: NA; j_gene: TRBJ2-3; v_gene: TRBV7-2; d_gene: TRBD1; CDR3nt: TGTGCCAGCAGCTTACGGGACAGTCGTGGTACGCAGTATTTT; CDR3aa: CASSLRDSRGTQYF
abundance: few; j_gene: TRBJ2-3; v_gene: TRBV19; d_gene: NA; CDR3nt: TGTGCCAGTAGTATCCGCAGGGGCCCACGTAGCACAGATACGCAGTATTTT; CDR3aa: CASSIRRGPRSTDTQYF
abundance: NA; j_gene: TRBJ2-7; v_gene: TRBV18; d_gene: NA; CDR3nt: TGTGCCAGCTCACCACAATTAACTAGCCGCGCCTACGAGCAGTACTTC; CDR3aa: CASSPQLTSRAYEQYF
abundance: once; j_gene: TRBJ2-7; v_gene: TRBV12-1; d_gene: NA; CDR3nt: TGTGCCAGCAGCTCCGGACTAGCGGGAGAGCAGTACTTC; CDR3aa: CASSSGLAGEQYF
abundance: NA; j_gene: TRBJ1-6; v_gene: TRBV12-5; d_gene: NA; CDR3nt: TGTGCTAGTGGTTTGGAGCCTCTCTCGTCACCCCTCCACTTT; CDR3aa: CASGLEPLSSPLHF
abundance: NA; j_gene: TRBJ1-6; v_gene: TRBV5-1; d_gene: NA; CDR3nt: TGCGCCAGCAGCTTGGCCGGGGGGTCCTATAATTCACCCCTCCACTTT; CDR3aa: CASSLAGGSYNSPLHF
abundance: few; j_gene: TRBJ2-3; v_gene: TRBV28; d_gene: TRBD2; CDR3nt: TGTGCCAGCACCCCCTGGACTAGCGGAGAAGGAGGAGATACGCAGTATTTT; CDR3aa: CASTPWTSGEGGDTQYF
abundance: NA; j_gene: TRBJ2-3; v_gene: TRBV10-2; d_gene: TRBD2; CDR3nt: TGCGCCAGCAGTGAACGCGGGAGAACAGATACGCAGTATTTT; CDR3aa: CASSERGRTDTQYF
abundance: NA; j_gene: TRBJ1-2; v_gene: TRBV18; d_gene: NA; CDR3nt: TGTGCCAGCTCCCCAGGGGTGGCCTATGGCTACACCTTC; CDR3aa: CASSPGVAYGYTF
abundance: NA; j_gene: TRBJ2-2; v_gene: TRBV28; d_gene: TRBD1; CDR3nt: TGTGCCAGCAGTCCCGGGGACAGGGCGAACACCGGGGAGCTGTTTTTT; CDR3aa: CASSPGDRANTGELFF
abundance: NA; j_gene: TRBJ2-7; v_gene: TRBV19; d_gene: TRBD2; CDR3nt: TGTGCCAGTAGTGCCCGGACTAGCGGGAGTTACGAGCAGTACTTC; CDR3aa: CASSARTSGSYEQYF
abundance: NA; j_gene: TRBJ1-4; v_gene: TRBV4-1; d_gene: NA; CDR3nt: TGCGCCAGCAGCCAAGGTAGAGGGGCCCCGAATGAAAAACTGTTTTTT; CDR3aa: CASSQGRGAPNEKLFF
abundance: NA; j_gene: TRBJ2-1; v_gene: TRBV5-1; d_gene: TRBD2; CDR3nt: TGCGCCAGCAGCTTGGGGGCGGGAGGACGGGGTGAGCAGTTCTTC; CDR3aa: CASSLGAGGRGEQFF
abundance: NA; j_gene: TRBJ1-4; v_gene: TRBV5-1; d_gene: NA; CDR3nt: TGCGCCAGCAGCCTACAACAGGGTGTGGGTGAAAAACTGTTTTTT; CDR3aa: CASSLQQGVGEKLFF
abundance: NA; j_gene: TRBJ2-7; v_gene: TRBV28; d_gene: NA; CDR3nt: TGTGCCAGCAGTGCAAGGAGTGGCAGGGGCTCCTACGAGCAGTACTTC; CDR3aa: CASSARSGRGSYEQYF
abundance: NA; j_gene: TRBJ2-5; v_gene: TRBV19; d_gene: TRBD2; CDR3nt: TGTGCCAGTAGTCCGCGAAGCGGGAGAACGGAGACCCAGTACTTC; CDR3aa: CASSPRSGRTETQYF
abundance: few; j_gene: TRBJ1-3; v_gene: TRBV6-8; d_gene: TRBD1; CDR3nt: TGTGCCAGCAGTTACTCGGCCCTCGGGACAGACACTAGAAACACCATATATTTT; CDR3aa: CASSYSALGTDTRNTIYF
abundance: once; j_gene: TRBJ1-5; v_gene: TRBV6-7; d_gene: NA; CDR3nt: TGTGCCAGCAGTTACTCAGGGATCAATCAGCCCCAGCATTTT; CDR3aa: CASSYSGINQPQHF
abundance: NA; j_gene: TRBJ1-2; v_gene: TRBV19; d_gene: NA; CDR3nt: TGTGCCAGTAGTACCCCCGGGGAGAGAGCACGGGGCTACACCTTC; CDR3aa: CASSTPGERARGYTF
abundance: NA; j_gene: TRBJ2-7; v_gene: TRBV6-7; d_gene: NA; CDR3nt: TGTGCCAGCACCCCCCCGAGCTCCTACGAGCAGTACTTC; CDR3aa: CASTPPSSYEQYF
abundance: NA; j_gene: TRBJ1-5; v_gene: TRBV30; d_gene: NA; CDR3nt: TGTGCCTGGAGTGTGATAGGGGGTAATCAGCCCCAGCATTTT; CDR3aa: CAWSVIGGNQPQHF
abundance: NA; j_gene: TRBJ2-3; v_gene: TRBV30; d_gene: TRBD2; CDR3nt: TGTGCCTGGATATTAGCGGGGGGAGATACGCAGTATTTT; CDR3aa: CAWILAGGDTQYF
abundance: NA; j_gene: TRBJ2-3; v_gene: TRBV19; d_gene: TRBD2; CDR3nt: TGTGCCAGTAGTTTCCGGACTAGCGGGAAGACAGATACGCAGTATTTT; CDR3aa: CASSFRTSGKTDTQYF
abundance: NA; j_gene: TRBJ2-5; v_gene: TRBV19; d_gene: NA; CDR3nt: TGTGCCAGTAGTATAAGGAGTCCAGGGAAGGAGACCCAGTACTTC; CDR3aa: CASSIRSPGKETQYF
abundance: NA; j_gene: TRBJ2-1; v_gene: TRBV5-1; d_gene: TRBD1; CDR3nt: TGCGCCAGCAGCCTTGGGACAGGGGCGGTCAATGAGCAGTTCTTC; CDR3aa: CASSLGTGAVNEQFF
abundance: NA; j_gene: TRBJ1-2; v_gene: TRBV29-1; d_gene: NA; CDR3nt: TGCAGCGTCCACGATGGAACAGGAAAGGTGGATGGCTACACCTTC; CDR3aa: CSVHDGTGKVDGYTF
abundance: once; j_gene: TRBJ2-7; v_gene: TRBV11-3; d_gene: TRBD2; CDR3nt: TGTGCCAGCGCCCTCGGGGCGGGAGTAGTGTACGAGCAGTACTTC; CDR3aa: CASALGAGVVYEQYF
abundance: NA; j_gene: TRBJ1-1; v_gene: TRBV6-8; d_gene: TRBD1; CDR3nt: TGTGCCAGCAGTTATACAGGGGCCAGCACTGAAGCTTTTTTT; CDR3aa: CASSYTGASTEAFF
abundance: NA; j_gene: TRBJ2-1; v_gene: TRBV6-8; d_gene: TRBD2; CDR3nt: TGTGCCAGCAGTTACCCTAGCGGTGAGCAGTTCTTC; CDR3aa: CASSYPSGEQFF
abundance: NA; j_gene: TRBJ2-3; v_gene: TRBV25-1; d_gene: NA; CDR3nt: TGTGCCAGCAGTGACCGGGGTCCCACAGATACGCAGTATTTT; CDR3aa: CASSDRGPTDTQYF
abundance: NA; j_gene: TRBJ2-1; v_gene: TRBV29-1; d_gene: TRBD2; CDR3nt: TGCAGCGCCGGGGGGGGCCTTGCTGAGCAGTTCTTC; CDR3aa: CSAGGGLAEQFF
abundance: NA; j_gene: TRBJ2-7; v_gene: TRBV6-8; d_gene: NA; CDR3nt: TGTGCCAGCAGTTATCGGACGGTAAGCTCCTACGAGCAGTACTTC; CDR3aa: CASSYRTVSSYEQYF
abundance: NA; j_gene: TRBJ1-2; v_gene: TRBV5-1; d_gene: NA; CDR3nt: TGCGCCAGCAGCTTTATCGAGAACAGGCCAAACGGCTACACCTTC; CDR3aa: CASSFIENRPNGYTF
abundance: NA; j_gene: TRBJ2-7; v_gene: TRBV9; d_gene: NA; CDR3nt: TGTGCCAGCAGCGCCGGGGGAAGGTTTACGGACTACCCGCAGTACTTC; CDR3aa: CASSAGGRFTDYPQYF
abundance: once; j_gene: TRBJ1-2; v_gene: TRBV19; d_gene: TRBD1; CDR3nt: TGTGCCAGTAGTCCCTCCGGGACAGGGAAAATCTATGGCTACACCTTC; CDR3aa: CASSPSGTGKIYGYTF
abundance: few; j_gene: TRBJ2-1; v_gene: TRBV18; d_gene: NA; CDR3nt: TGTGCCAGCTCACCATCCGCGGGGGCCCTGACACTTAATGAGCAGTTCTTC; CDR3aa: CASSPSAGALTLNEQFF
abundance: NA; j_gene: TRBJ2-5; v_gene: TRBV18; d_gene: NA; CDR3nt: TGTGCCAGCTCACCCGGGGCCCAACCAGAGACCCAGTACTTC; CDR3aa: CASSPGAQPETQYF
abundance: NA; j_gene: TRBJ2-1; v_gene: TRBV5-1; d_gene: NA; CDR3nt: TGCGCCAGCAGCTACGGACGGAGCTCCTACAATGAGCAGTTCTTC; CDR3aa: CASSYGRSSYNEQFF
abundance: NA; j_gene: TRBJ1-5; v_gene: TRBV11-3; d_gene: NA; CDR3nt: TGTGCCAGCAGTTCCATCAGAACAAATAGCAATCAGCCCCAGCATTTT; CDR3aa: CASSSIRTNSNQPQHF
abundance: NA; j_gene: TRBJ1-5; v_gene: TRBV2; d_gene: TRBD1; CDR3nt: TGTGCCAGCAGTGAATCCAGGGGGGGAGAACCCCAGCATTTT; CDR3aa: CASSESRGGEPQHF
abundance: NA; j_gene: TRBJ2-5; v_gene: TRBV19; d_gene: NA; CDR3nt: TGTGCCAGTAGCACCTCTCACCAAGAGACCCAGTACTTC; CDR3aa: CASSTSHQETQYF
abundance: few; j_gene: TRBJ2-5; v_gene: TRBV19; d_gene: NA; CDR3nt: TGTGCCAGTAGGGGGTACCAAGAGACCCAGTACTTC; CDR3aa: CASRGYQETQYF
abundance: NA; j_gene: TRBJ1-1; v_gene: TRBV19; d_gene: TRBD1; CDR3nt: TGTGCCAGTACAGGGGGCGTAGGCACTGAAGCTTTCTTT; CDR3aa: CASTGGVGTEAFF
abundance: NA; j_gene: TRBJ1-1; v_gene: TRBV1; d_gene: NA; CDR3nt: TGCGCCAGCAGCCCAAGCCGGGACAGGGCAGATTCTAACACTGAAGCTTTCTTT; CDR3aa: CASSPSRDRADSNTEAFF
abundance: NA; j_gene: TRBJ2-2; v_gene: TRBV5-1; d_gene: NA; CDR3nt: TGCGCCAGCAGCTTTGACCCGAACACCGGGGAGCTGTTTTTT; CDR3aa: CASSFDPNTGELFF
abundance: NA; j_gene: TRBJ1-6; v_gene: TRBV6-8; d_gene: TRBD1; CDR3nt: TGTGCCAGCAGTTACTCCCGGACAGGGGGGTCATCCTATAATTCACCCCTCCACTTT; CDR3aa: CASSYSRTGGSSYNSPLHF